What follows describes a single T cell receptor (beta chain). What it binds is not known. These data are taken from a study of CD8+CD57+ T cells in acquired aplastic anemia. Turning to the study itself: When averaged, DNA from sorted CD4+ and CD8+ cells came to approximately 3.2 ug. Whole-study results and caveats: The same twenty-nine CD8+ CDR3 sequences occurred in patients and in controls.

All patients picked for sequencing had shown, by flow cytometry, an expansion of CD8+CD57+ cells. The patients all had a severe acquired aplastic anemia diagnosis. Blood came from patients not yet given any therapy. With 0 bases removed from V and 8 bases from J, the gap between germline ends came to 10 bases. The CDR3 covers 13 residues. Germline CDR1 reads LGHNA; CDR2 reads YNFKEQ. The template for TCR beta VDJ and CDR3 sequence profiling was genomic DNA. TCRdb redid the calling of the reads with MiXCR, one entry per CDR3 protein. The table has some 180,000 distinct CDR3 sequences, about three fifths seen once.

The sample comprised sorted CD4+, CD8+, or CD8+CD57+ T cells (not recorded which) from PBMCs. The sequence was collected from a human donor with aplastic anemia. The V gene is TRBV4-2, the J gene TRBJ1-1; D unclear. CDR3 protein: CASSQEVEAEAFF. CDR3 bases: TGTGCCAGCAGCCAAGAGGTAGAGGCCGAAGCTTTCTTT.